Listed here are 25 T cell receptor beta chains from one sample, sequenced in a study of glioma-infiltrating T cells after dendritic cell vaccination. Repertoires were generated with immunoSEQ multiplex PCR, while TCRdb's copy carries only in-frame clones and drops some. The sample records about 99,000 clones, roughly 79% being singletons. The starting material was blood, obtained before dendritic cell vaccination. The source of these receptors is a human donor with glioblastoma.

This chain joins TRBV11-2 and TRBJ1-3; the D gene is possibly TRBD1 (6 bases). The germline gives CDR1 SGHAT, CDR2 FQNNGV. The CDR3 totals 13 residues. V lost 5 bases and J lost 3, with 8 bases in between. DNA for the CDR3: TGTGCCAGCAGCCCACAGGGTGGAAACACCATATATTTT. It yields the protein CASSPQGGNTIYF.

The chain links TRBV7-8 to TRBJ1-2, with D tentatively TRBD1 (5 bases). The CDR3 is made up of 15 amino acids. V was shortened by 5 bases and J by 3 bases, with 16 bases between the two germline ends. Germline V gene lookup returns CDR1 SGHVS and CDR2 FQNEAQ. CDR3 sequence reads: CASSHKDDSYYGYTF. For the CDR3, the DNA is TGTGCCAGCAGCCACAAGGACGACAGTTACTATGGCTACACCTTC.

The chain links TRBV20-1 to TRBJ2-1, with D perhaps TRBD2 (6 bases). Germline values: CDR1 DFQATT, CDR2 SNEGSKA (reference sequence). The CDR3 loop spans 11 amino acids. V lost 6 bases to trimming and J lost 7 bases, with 10 bases between them. CDR3 amino acids: CSATAGNEQFF. CDR3 coding DNA: TGCAGTGCCACAGCGGGTAATGAGCAGTTCTTC.

This clone turned up a few times. CDR3 sequence: CASSQAQPGQGYEQYF. Written as DNA, the CDR3 is TGTGCCAGCAGCCAAGCCCAACCTGGACAGGGGTACGAGCAGTACTTC. V gene TRBV4-2 combines with J gene TRBJ2-7, with 9 bases aligning to TRBD1. With V trimmed by 1 base and J by 4 bases, 8 bases remained unmatched. The CDR3 runs to 16 residues. Germline V CDR1 and CDR2: LGHNA, YNFKEQ.

This chain links TRBV5-1 with TRBJ2-5, with D hard to call. Germline CDR1 reads SGHRS; CDR2 reads YFSETQ. This CDR3 region has 13 residues. V lost 4 bases and J lost 5, with 12 bases in between. The CDR3 nucleotides are TGCGCCAGCAGCCTCCCTTCCTCTGAGACCCAGTACTTC. Translated, it gives CASSLPSSETQYF.

The chain recombines TRBV5-1 with TRBJ2-1; 11 bases line up with TRBD2. CDR1 is SGHRS and CDR2 is YFSETQ in the germline V gene. Trimming at V came to 2 bases and at J to 6 bases, leaving 4 bases not matched to a gene. This CDR3 comprises 15 residues. The CDR3 reads CASSFSGGAVNEQFF. For the CDR3, the DNA is TGCGCCAGCAGCTTTAGCGGGGGGGCGGTCAATGAGCAGTTCTTC.

The sample holds a few counts of this clone. The chain recombines TRBV4-3 with TRBJ1-2; 10 positions agree with TRBD1. Germline values: CDR1 LGHNA, CDR2 YSLEER. The ends lost 0 bases at V and 3 bases at J; junction bases unmatched: 7. This CDR3 comprises 17 residues. DNA for the CDR3: TGCGCCAGCAGCCAAGAAATTGACAGGGGGCAGGACTATGGCTACACCTTC. Encoded protein: CASSQEIDRGQDYGYTF.

CDR3 in DNA: TGTGCCTGGAGTCCCTGGACAGCAAACACCGGGGAGCTGTTTTTT. Translated: CAWSPWTANTGELFF. The chain employs TRBV30 and TRBJ2-2; a weak D match, TRBD1 (6 bases). With 2 bases removed from V and 2 bases from J, the gap between germline ends came to 12 bases. In germline, CDR1 is GTSNPN, CDR2 SVGIG (reference sequence). CDR3 length equals 15 residues.

The chain has TRBV11-2 and TRBJ1-2; TRBD1 matches 9 bases. Germline V gives CDR1 SGHAT, CDR2 FQNNGV. J lost 8 bases, V lost 3 bases, and 10 bases had no gene match. This CDR3 is 15 amino acids long. The CDR3 protein is CASSLTGGSYGGYTF. CDR3 DNA sequence: TGTGCCAGCAGCTTGACAGGGGGAAGTTATGGCGGCTACACCTTC. Full variable domain (rest looked up from reference TRBV11-2 and TRBJ1-2): EAGVAQSPRYKIIEKRQSVAFWCNPISGHATLYWYQQILGQGPKLLIQFQNNGVVDDSQLPKDRFSAERLKGVDSTLKIQPAKLEDSAVYLCASSLTGGSYGGYTFGSGTRLTVV.

The chain couples TRBV5-6 to TRBJ2-5, with 8 bases fitting TRBD2. Germline V gene lookup returns CDR1 SGHDT and CDR2 YYEEEE. The CDR3 sequence is 15 residues long. V was clipped by 1 base and J by 5 bases; unmatched bases: 7. The CDR3 here is CASSLSLGGAETQYF. CDR3 in DNA: TGTGCCAGCAGCTTGTCCCTCGGGGGGGCTGAGACCCAGTACTTC.

The chain recombines TRBV7-2 with TRBJ2-7, with D possibly TRBD2 on 5 matching bases. The CDR3 runs to 11 residues. Germline V lookup: CDR1 SGHTA, CDR2 FQGNSA. V gave up 8 bases and J gave up 4 bases, with 9 bases separating them. The CDR3 is CASSRGYEQYF. In nucleotides, the CDR3 is TGTGCCAGCTCCCGGGGATACGAGCAGTACTTC. The whole variable domain, remainder taken from reference TRBV7-2 and TRBJ2-7, is GAGVSQSPSNKVTEKGKDVELRCDPISGHTALYWYRQSLGQGLEFLIYFQGNSAPDKSGLPSDRFSAERTGGSVSTLTIQRTQQEDSAVYLCASSRGYEQYFGPGTRLTVT.

The chain links TRBV27 to TRBJ1-1; D possibly corresponds to TRBD1 (5 bases). This CDR3 region has 14 residues. The germline V gene has CDR1 MNHEY and CDR2 SMNVEV (reference sequence). Trimming took 2 bases from V and 3 from J, leaving 10 bases between them. CDR3 bases: TGTGCCAGCAGTTTAGGTGGGGCGCACACTGAAGCTTTCTTT. As protein: CASSLGGAHTEAFF.

This clone is categorized as large. Distinct nucleotide sequences in the sample also encode this CDR3. The chain recombines TRBV7-6 with TRBJ1-1; D gene ambiguous. Trimming stripped 0 bases from V and 8 bases from J, with 10 bases between. Germline CDR1 is SGHVS and CDR2 is FNYEAQ. The CDR3 consists of 13 residues. CDR3 protein: CASSLALGEEAFF. DNA of the CDR3: TGTGCCAGCAGCTTAGCGCTTGGGGAGGAAGCTTTCTTT.

The chain carries TRBV19 and TRBJ1-1; the D gene is possibly TRBD1 (5 bases). The CDR3 length is 18 residues. The V gene lost 3 bases and the J gene lost 5 bases, with 25 bases spanning the gap. CDR1 LNHDA and CDR2 SQIVND come from the germline V gene (reference sequence). The CDR3 region is CASSMIPTNRGLGTEAFF. The CDR3 DNA follows: TGTGCCAGTAGTATGATCCCCACTAATCGGGGGTTAGGAACTGAAGCTTTCTTT.

J is TRBJ1-2 and V is TRBV13; 9 bases match TRBD1. With 4 bases clipped from V and 4 bases from J, the junction kept 7 bases outside the gene matches. Germline V lookup: CDR1 PRHDT, CDR2 FYEKMQ (reference sequence). The CDR3 totals 15 residues. The CDR3 DNA sequence: TGTGCCAGCAGCTACCTTGGGGACAGGGCCTATGGCTACACCTTC. Protein product: CASSYLGDRAYGYTF.

This clone was seen only once. The gene calls are TRBV11-3 and TRBJ2-2; no clear D gene. Germline CDR1 SGHNT, CDR2 YENEEA. The CDR3 is 13 residues long. Deletions cut 0 bases from V and 7 bases from J, with 6 bases between. The CDR3 nucleotides are TGTGCCAGCAGCTTAGACGGTAACGGGGAGCTGTTTTTT. It encodes CASSLDGNGELFF.

The chain has TRBV19 and TRBJ1-5; D not resolved. From germline, CDR1 is LNHDA and CDR2 SQIVND (reference sequence). The CDR3 consists of 16 residues. Deletions cut 1 base from V and 3 bases from J, with 13 bases between. This CDR3 reads CASSIVFRRPNQPQHF. Written as DNA, the CDR3 is TGTGCCAGTAGTATAGTTTTTCGCAGGCCCAATCAGCCCCAGCATTTT.

CDR3 in DNA: TGTGCCAGCACCACCTCCTGGGGCGACGAGCAGTACTTC. Its translation: CASTTSWGDEQYF. The genes are TRBV7-9 and TRBJ2-7; TRBD1 is a possible D gene (5 bases). This CDR3 is built from 13 residues. Germline CDR1 and CDR2: SEHNR and FQNEAQ (reference sequence). Between the trimmed V and J ends, which lost 7 bases and 5 bases, there was a span of 15 bases.

This chain joins TRBV25-1 and TRBJ1-2; 7 nucleotides line up with TRBD1. Trimming took 0 bases from V and 2 from J; bases not matched to a gene: 9. CDR3 length equals 17 residues. CDR1 and CDR2 from the germline V gene are MGHDK and SYGVNS. The chain's CDR3 is CASSEYWSTTGNYGYTF. CDR3 coding DNA: TGTGCCAGCAGTGAATATTGGTCCACGACAGGGAACTATGGCTACACCTTC.

This rearrangement joins TRBV6-6 to TRBJ2-2; 9 positions match TRBD1. The germline gives CDR1 MNHNY, CDR2 SVGAGI (reference sequence). V lost 0 bases, J lost 7 bases, and 6 bases stayed unmatched. This CDR3 comprises 16 residues. The DNA for the CDR3 is TGTGCCAGCAGTTACTCCGGGACAGGGAGTAACGGGGAGCTGTTTTTT. Translating it yields CASSYSGTGSNGELFF.

The count of this clone is one. The V call is TRBV6-5, the J call TRBJ2-1; 10 positions agree with TRBD2. CDR1 is MNHEY and CDR2 is SVGAGI in the germline V gene. The V segment lost 6 bases and the J segment 1 base; nucleotides outside the gene matches: 3. The CDR3 runs to 15 residues. CDR3 sequence reads: CASRLAGGSYNEQFF. CDR3 DNA sequence: TGTGCCAGCAGGTTAGCGGGGGGTTCCTACAATGAGCAGTTCTTC.

The V and J genes are TRBV6-1 and TRBJ2-5; TRBD1 agrees at 7 bases. CDR3 length: 16 amino acids. The V gene's germline CDR1 is MNHNS and CDR2 SASEGT. V lost 0 bases, J lost 0 bases, and 4 bases stayed unmatched. The DNA for the CDR3 is TGTGCCAGCAGTGAAGCCCCGGGACAGAACCAAGAGACCCAGTACTTC. It yields the protein CASSEAPGQNQETQYF.

V is TRBV7-9 and J is TRBJ2-1, with 10 bases aligning to TRBD1. CDR3 length equals 14 residues. Trimming removed 8 bases from V and 6 bases from J; junction bases left unmatched: 7. Germline CDR1 SEHNR, CDR2 FQNEAQ (reference sequence). This CDR3 is CASVLGTGVNEQFF. CDR3 nucleotide sequence: TGTGCCAGCGTACTCGGGACAGGGGTCAATGAGCAGTTCTTC.

The chain employs TRBV12-5 and TRBJ1-1, with a weak D call TRBD1 (6 bases). This CDR3 is built from 14 residues. From germline, CDR1 is LGHNT and CDR2 FRNRAP. The germline V and J ends were trimmed by 7 bases and 1 base, with 13 bases remaining between them. CDR3 in amino acids: CASALGGSNTEAFF. The CDR3 region has the DNA TGTGCTAGTGCTCTAGGGGGTTCGAACACTGAAGCTTTCTTT.

The CDR3 sequence is CASTPVHRGTDTQYF. DNA of the CDR3: TGTGCCAGCACCCCTGTCCACCGGGGCACAGATACGCAGTATTTT. The rearrangement uses TRBV6-1 and TRBJ2-3, with D unclear. V was pared by 7 bases and J by 1 base, with 15 bases between. The CDR3 is 15 amino acids. Germline-derived CDR1 and CDR2 are MNHNS and SASEGT.